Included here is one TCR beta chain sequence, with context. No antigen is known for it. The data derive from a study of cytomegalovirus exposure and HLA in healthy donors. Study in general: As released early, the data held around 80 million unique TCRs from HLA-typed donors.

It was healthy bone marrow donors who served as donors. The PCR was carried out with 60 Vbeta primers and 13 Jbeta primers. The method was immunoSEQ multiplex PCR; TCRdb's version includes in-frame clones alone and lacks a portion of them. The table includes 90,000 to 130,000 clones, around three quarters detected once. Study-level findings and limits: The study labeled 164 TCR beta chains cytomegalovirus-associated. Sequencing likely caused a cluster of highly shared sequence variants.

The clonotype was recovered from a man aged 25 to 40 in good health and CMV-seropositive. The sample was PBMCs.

This chain's CDR3 is CASSLGTVNTGELFF. The CDR3 DNA follows: TGTGCCAGCAGCTTGGGGACAGTGAACACCGGGGAGCTGTTTTTT. The genes are TRBV7-9 and TRBJ2-2, with 7 nucleotides matching TRBD1. Germline loops: CDR1 SEHNR, CDR2 FQNEAQ (reference sequence). V trimming: 3 bases; J trimming: 1 base; junction bases outside the gene matches: 2. This CDR3 is built from 15 residues.